Described below is a single T cell receptor beta chain sequence and its context. Seattle patients were enrolled during active infection and followed longitudinally. Germline V lookup: CDR1 SGHNT, CDR2 YYREEE (reference sequence). The ends were cut back, 0 bases at V and 1 base at J, with 13 bases in the middle. The CDR3 consists of 16 residues. This entry is derived from a study of blood T cell repertoires in COVID-19. For the study at large: The United States, Italy and Spain supplied acute and convalescent COVID-19 samples. PBMCs, B-cell-depleted T cells, or T cells were the source of the cDNA or gDNA that made up the material.

Per the study methods: Reference gene primer amplification in the assay estimated nucleated cell counts. The assay was immunoSEQ multiplex PCR, and TCRdb's table has in-frame clones only and misses some. V, J and clone size reflect that table, while D and trimming were determined from the DNA. This sample carries some 170,000 clones, approximately 95% of them seen once, and the ten largest clones take approximately 2%. Sample: peripheral blood. This chain connects TRBV5-4 to TRBJ1-2; D gene uncertain. The TCR originated in a woman between 55 and 75 years old with COVID-19, enrolled during active disease. The CDR3 DNA sequence: TGTGCCAGCAGCTTGGTGGTCGGGCGGGGTAACTATGGCTACACCTTC. Its protein is CASSLVVGRGNYGYTF.